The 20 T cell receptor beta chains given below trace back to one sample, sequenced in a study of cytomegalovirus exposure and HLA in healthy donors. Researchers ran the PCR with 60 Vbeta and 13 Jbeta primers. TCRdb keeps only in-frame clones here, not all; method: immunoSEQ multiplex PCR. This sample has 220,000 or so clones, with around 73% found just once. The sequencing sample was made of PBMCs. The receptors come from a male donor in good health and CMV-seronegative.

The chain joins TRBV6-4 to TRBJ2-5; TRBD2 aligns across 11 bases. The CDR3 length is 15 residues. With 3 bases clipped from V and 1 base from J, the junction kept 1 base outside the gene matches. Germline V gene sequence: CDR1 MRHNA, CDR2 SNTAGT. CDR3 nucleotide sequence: TGTGCCAGCAGTGAGGGGACTAGCGGCCAAGAGACCCAGTACTTC. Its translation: CASSEGTSGQETQYF.

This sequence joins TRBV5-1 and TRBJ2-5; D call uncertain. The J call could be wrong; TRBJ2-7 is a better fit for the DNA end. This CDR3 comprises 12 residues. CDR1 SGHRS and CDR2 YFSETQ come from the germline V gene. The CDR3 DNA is TGCGCCAGCAGCTTCAATCGGTACGAGCAGTACTTC. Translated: CASSFNRYEQYF.

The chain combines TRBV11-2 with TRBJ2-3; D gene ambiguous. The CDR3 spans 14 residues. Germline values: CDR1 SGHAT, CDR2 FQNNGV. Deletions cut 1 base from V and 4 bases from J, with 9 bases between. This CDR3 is CASSLVAYSDTQYF. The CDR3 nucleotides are TGTGCCAGCAGCTTAGTCGCTTACTCAGATACGCAGTATTTT.

The CDR3 DNA sequence: TGTGCCAGCAGCTCAAGACTAGCTTCTGAGCAGTTCTTC. Translation: CASSSRLASEQFF. The V and J genes are TRBV9 and TRBJ2-1; TRBD2 aligns across 7 bases. CDR3 length: 13 amino acids. Germline CDR1 is SGDLS and CDR2 is YYNGEE. The V and J ends lost 4 bases and 9 bases, in that order; junction bases with no gene match: 7.

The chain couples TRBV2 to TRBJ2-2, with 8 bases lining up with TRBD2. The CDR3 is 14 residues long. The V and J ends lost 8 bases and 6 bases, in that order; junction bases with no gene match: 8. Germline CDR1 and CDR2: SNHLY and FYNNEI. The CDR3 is CASGGGRRAGELFF. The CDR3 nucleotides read TGTGCCAGCGGTGGCGGGAGGAGGGCCGGGGAGCTGTTTTTT.

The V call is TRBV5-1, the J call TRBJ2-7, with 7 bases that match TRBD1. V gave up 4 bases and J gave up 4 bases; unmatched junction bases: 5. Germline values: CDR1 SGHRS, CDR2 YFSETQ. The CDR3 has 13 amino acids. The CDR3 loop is CASSDRDAYEQYF. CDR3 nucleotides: TGCGCCAGCAGCGACAGGGATGCTTACGAGCAGTACTTC.

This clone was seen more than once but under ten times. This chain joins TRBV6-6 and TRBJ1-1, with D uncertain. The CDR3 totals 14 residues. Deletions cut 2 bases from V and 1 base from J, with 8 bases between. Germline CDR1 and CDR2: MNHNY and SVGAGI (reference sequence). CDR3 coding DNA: TGTGCCAGCAGTTACCCGTCGGGGAACACTGAAGCTTTCTTT. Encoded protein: CASSYPSGNTEAFF.

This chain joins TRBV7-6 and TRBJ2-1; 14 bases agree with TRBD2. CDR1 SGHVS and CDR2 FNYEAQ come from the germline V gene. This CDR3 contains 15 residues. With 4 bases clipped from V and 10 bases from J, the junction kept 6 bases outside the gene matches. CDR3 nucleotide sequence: TGTGCCAGCAGCTCTTCGGGACTAGCGGGAGACGAGCAGTTCTTC. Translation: CASSSSGLAGDEQFF.

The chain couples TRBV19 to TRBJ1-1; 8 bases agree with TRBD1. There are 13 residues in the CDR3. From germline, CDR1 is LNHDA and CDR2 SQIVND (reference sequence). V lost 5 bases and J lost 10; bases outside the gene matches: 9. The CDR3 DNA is TGTGCCAGTAGTCGAGGACAGGGAGATAGAGCTTTCTTT. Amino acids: CASSRGQGDRAFF.

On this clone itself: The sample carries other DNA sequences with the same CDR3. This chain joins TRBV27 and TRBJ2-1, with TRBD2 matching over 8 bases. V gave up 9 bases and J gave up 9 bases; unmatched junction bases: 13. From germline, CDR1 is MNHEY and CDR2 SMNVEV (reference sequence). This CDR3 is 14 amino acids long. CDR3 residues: CASSPAGVLGEQFF. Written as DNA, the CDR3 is TGTGCCAGTAGCCCAGCGGGGGTACTCGGTGAGCAGTTCTTC.

CDR3 sequence: CASSPTGLEQYF. Here the CDR3 DNA reads TGTGCCAGCAGCCCTACAGGGCTCGAGCAGTACTTC. V is TRBV28 and J is TRBJ2-7; possible D gene TRBD1, 6 bases. The V and J ends lost 6 bases and 6 bases respectively, with 12 bases between them. CDR3 size: 12 residues. Germline V gene data show CDR1 as MDHEN and CDR2 as SYDVKM.

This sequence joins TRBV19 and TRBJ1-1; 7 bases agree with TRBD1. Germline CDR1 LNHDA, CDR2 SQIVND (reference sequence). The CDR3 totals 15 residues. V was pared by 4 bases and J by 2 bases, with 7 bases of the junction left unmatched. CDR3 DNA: TGTGCCAGTAGTACCCGGGACAGAACTAACACTGAAGCTTTCTTT. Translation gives CASSTRDRTNTEAFF.

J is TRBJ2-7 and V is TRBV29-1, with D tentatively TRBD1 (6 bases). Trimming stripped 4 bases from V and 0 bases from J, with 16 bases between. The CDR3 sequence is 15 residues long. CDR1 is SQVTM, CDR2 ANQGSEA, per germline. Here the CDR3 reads CSVGILGTSSYEQYF. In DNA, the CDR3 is TGCAGCGTTGGAATCCTGGGGACAAGCTCCTACGAGCAGTACTTC.

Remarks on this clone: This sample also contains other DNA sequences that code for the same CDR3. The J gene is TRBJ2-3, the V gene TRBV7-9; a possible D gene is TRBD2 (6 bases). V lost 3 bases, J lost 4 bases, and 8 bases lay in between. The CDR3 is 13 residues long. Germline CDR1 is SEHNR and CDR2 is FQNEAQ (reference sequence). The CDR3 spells CASSLTGADTQYF. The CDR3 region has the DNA TGTGCCAGCAGCTTGACGGGAGCAGATACGCAGTATTTT.

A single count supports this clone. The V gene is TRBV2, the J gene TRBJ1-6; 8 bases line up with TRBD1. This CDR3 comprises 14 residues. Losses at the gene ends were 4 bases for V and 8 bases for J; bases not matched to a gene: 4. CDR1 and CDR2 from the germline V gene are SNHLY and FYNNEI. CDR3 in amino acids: CASSAGQGDSPLHF. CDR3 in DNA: TGTGCCAGCAGTGCAGGACAGGGCGATTCACCCCTCCACTTT.

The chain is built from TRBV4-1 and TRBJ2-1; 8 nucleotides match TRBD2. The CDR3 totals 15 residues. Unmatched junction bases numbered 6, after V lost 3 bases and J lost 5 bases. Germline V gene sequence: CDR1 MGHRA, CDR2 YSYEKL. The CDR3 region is CASSQPTSADNEQFF. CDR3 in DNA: TGCGCCAGCAGCCAGCCGACTAGCGCCGACAATGAGCAGTTCTTC.

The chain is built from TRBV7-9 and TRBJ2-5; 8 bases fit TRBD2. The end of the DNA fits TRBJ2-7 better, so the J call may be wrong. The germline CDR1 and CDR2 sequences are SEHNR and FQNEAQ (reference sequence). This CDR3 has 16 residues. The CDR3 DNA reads TGTGCCAGCAGCCCCGGACTCGGGGCGGGGGGCTACGAGCAGTACTTC. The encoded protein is CASSPGLGAGGYEQYF.

As DNA, the CDR3 is TGCGCCAGCAGCCCTCTCGGGTTCTCCTACGAGCAGTACTTC. As protein: CASSPLGFSYEQYF. This rearrangement joins TRBV5-1 to TRBJ2-7, with D unresolved. This CDR3 contains 14 residues. With 4 bases removed from V and 0 bases from J, the gap between germline ends came to 11 bases. Germline V gene sequence: CDR1 SGHRS, CDR2 YFSETQ.

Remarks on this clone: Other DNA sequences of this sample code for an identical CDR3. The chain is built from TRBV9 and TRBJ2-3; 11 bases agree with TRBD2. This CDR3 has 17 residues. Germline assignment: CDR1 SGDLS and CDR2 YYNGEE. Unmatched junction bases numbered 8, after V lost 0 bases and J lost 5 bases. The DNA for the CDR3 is TGTGCCAGCAGCGTAGACCCTAGCGGGAGGCCGCTAGATACGCAGTATTTT. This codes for CASSVDPSGRPLDTQYF.

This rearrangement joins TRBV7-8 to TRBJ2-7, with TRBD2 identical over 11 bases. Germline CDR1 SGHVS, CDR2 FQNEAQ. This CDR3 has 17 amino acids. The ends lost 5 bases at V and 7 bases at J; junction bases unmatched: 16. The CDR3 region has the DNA TGTGCCAGCAGCACCCAATCTAGCGGGAGGCCCAATTGGGAGCAGTACTTC. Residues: CASSTQSSGRPNWEQYF.